This record covers a single TCR beta chain. This clone was detected only once. Its antigen specificity is not known. The input lacks base qualities; no much larger clone sits a single base away. What the treatment or condition label conveys for this sample: approximately 18 received Ad26.COV2.S at low or high dose, single or two shots; about 5 received placebo; per-sample allocation not given. For vaccine and placebo recipients, repertoires were sequenced using samples collected on day 63 after the first injection. Cohort 1b enrolled some 25 adults aged 18-55 years at a single site in Boston, USA, between 29 July and 7 August 2020. As a vaccine, Ad26.COV2.S was a replication-incompetent adenovirus type 26 vector that expressed a prefusion-stabilized SARS-CoV-2 spike protein derived from the original Wuhan strain. The sample is drawn from a study of Ad26.COV2.S vaccination and SARS-CoV-2 variants (dated by TCRdb to about 2021). Study-wide context: Vaccine-arm donors were drawn from COV1001, a multicentre, randomized, double-blind, placebo-controlled phase I-IIa trial of Ad26.COV2.S in healthy adults. Participants in the trial were split at random into five groups of five each, receiving low-dose or high-dose Ad26.COV2.S once or twice, or else placebo on both occasions. Throughout the experiments and outcome assessment, investigators stayed blinded to trial group allocation. A total of around 32 samples were included in the TCR-sequenced set, comprising roughly 19 Ad26.COV2.S vaccine recipients, 5 placebo recipients and 8 SARS-CoV-2 convalescent individuals. Ad26.COV2.S was given intramuscularly at 5x10^10 or 1x10^11 viral particles, as a single shot or as two shots 56 days apart. TCRbeta repertoire sequencing served as the tool for gauging how specific and how broad the SARS-CoV-2-reactive T cell receptors were following Ad26.COV2.S vaccination. What the authors observed across the whole study: The study was not powered to compare responses between vaccine doses or regimens. After vaccination, spike-specific CD8+ and CD4+ T cell responses were reported to show substantial breadth. Compared with placebo recipients, Ad26.COV2.S recipients showed higher spike-specific TCR breadth (P = 0.0014). Non-spike TCR breadth was comparable between vaccine and placebo recipients, consistent with the vaccine containing only spike. It was noted by the authors that total T cell responses may have been underestimated by the TCR breadth and depth analyses.

The immunoSEQ Assay was used to sequence TCRbeta CDR3 regions. After extraction, genomic DNA underwent amplification by bias-controlled multiplex PCR, followed by high-throughput sequencing. The study's own analysis went as follows. Collapsing and filtering of sequences were performed to quantify the absolute abundance of each unique TCRbeta CDR3 region. T cell fraction was estimated by normalization of TCRbeta template counts to usable DNA, with usable DNA being measured through amplification of reference genes present in all nucleated cells. Repertoire TCRs were annotated as SARS-CoV-2-specific by exact matching of V gene, CDR3 amino acid sequence and J gene to a known reactive TCR set. The reference SARS-CoV-2 TCR set was derived from MIRA and filtered for enrichment in COVID-19-positive ImmuneCODE repertoires, a step that removed public or cross-reactive TCRs. Using the MIRA antigens, annotated TCRs were further analysed by specific ORF or by position within an ORF. Breadth was defined as the number of annotated unique rearrangements divided by the total number of unique productive rearrangements, and depth was defined as the summed frequency of the annotated unique rearrangements. Two-sided Wilcoxon rank-sum tests were applied when comparing TCR breadth between groups. TCRdb obtained this table from immuneACCESS and retained in-frame rearrangements with V and J assigned. These tables miss some clones; where compared with another copy, unresolved V genes account for less than half of the shortfall, and the remainder is unexplained. V, J and clone size are those of that table, while D and trimming were read from the DNA. Within this sample are some 300,000 clones, with roughly 86% of them counted one time only. Of the sample, 1.9% is held by the ten largest clones.

The junction shows trimming of 4 bases on V and 2 bases on J, and the gene matches do not reach 10 bases of it. The germline V gene yields LGHNA for CDR1 and YSLEER for CDR2. Including cysteine and phenylalanine, the CDR3 has 16 amino acids. Of all the DNA, just the CDR3 is kept, 48 bases in frame from base 1. This material consisted of peripheral blood, taken in a trial of Ad26.COV2.S vaccine versus placebo. This receptor chain uses TRBV4-3 and TRBJ1-2; TRBD1 fits 7 bases in the junction. The sequence came from a person between 18 and 59 years old who received the Ad26.COV2.S COVID-19 vaccine or a placebo. The CDR3 protein is CASSPSRGSGNYGYTF. The DNA sequence follows: TGCGCCAGCAGCCCGAGCAGGGGGTCAGGAAACTATGGCTACACCTTC.